The T cell receptor beta chain under discussion was sequenced for a study of shared clonotypes between healthy human individuals. To note about this clone: Its antigen is unknown.

In the sorted-subset replicate PCRs, about 190 ng DNA, 30,000 or so T cell genomes, was used. Profiling relied on immunoSEQ multiplex PCR, and the TCRdb table lists in-frame clones only, not all of them. The sample lists around 2,000,000 clones; under 95% were seen once. Study-level points and caveats: It was observed that about 5% of naive CD4 clonotypes were shared across several donors. Few donors restricted represented genetic and exposure-history diversity.

The CDR3 has 14 amino acids. Per the germline V gene, CDR1 is SGHAT and CDR2 is FQNNGV. After removal of 5 bases from V and 2 bases from J, the junction contained 6 bases not matched to a gene. It was CD45RO-negative cells, positively selected for CCR7, that made up naive CD8 cells, with terminally differentiated effector memory CD45RA+ cells excluded. The chain carries TRBV11-2 and TRBJ2-7; 7 nucleotides match TRBD2. The sequenced material came from naive CD8+ T cells from PBMCs. This TCR derives from a man younger than 35 in good health. Some clones in this sample may be carry-over from other donors' samples. The CDR3 nucleotides read TGTGCCAGCAGCATGAGCGGGACCCCCTACGAGCAGTACTTC. Protein product: CASSMSGTPYEQYF.